Below, one T cell receptor (beta chain) is given with its context. The sample originates from a study of T-cell reconstitution after alpha-beta-depleted transplantation in children. A library of TCRbeta sequences, prepared with unique molecular identifiers, was generated. TCRdb re-called the PCR reads through MiXCR, storing one row per CDR3 protein. The profile covers a few hundred thousand distinct CDR3 sequences, with around 16% appearing a single time and about 3.1% taken by the ten largest. The CDR3 runs 17 residues. V shed 3 bases and J 3 bases; nucleotides not matched to a gene: 8. The genes are TRBV12-3 or TRBV12-4 and TRBJ2-7; 13 positions agree with TRBD2. This receptor was obtained from a human donor who donated a stem cell graft to a child with acute lymphoblastic leukemia. The source was PBMCs from the stem cell graft donor, collected from the stem cell graft. The CDR3 loop is CASSFGLAGAFLYEQYF. As DNA, the CDR3 is TGTGCCAGCAGTTTCGGACTAGCGGGAGCCTTCCTCTACGAGCAGTACTTC.